Listed below are T cell receptor beta chains from one sample, sequenced in a study of cytomegalovirus exposure and HLA in healthy donors. Produced via immunoSEQ multiplex PCR; TCRdb's table is partial and in-frame only. The table lists about 130,000 clones, roughly three quarters of them singletons. The sequenced sample was PBMCs. The receptor set was obtained from a man younger than 40 in good health and CMV-seronegative. The CDR3 runs from the conserved cysteine through the conserved F or W. D genes are given only for firm matches. Clone sizes are given selectively: once, few, many, or a class where the clone is expanded.

>once|TRBJ1-2|TRBD1|TRBV9
CASSTGTGDGYTF
TGTGCCAGCAGCACTGGGACAGGGGATGGCTACACCTTC
>-|TRBJ1-4|-|TRBV5-6
CASSLDGGDNEKLFF
TGTGCCAGCAGCTTAGATGGCGGCGATAATGAAAAACTGTTTTTT
>-|TRBJ2-1|-|TRBV11-1
CASSLPRSRGTSYNEQFF
TGTGCCAGCAGCTTACCGCGCAGTAGGGGGACCTCCTACAATGAGCAGTTCTTC
>-|TRBJ2-7|TRBD2|TRBV5-1
CASRLAGGYEQYF
TGCGCCAGCAGGCTAGCGGGAGGCTACGAGCAGTACTTC
>few|TRBJ2-7|-|TRBV6-4
CASTGRHDSYEQYF
TGTGCCAGCACCGGCAGACACGACTCCTACGAGCAGTACTTC
>-|TRBJ2-1|TRBD1|TRBV9
CASSVGQGASWNEQFF
TGTGCCAGCAGCGTCGGACAGGGGGCATCCTGGAATGAGCAGTTCTTC
>few|TRBJ2-5|TRBD2|TRBV5-1
CASSLLTSAQETQYF
TGCGCCAGCAGCTTGCTTACTAGCGCACAAGAGACCCAGTACTTC
>-|TRBJ2-7|TRBD2|TRBV4-3
CAGPPNLLAGVVEQYF
TGCGCCGGACCCCCAAACCTTCTAGCGGGAGTGGTCGAGCAGTACTTC
>few|TRBJ2-1|-|TRBV14
CASTRGSYNEQFF
TGTGCCAGCACCAGGGGCTCCTACAATGAGCAGTTCTTC
>-|TRBJ2-6|TRBD2|TRBV27
CARTEREAGANVLTF
TGTGCCAGGACAGAGCGGGAGGCTGGGGCCAACGTCCTGACTTTC
>few|TRBJ1-1|-|TRBV6-1
CASSTTTGLSSAFF
TGTGCCAGCAGTACCACCACAGGCCTCAGTAGCGCTTTCTTT
>-|TRBJ2-1|TRBD2|TRBV27
CASRTVAGRYNEQFF
TGTGCCAGCAGAACAGTAGCGGGACGCTACAATGAGCAGTTCTTC
>-|TRBJ2-1|-|TRBV7-7
CASSSGLGNEQFF
TGTGCTAGCAGCTCGGGACTCGGCAATGAGCAGTTCTTC
>-|TRBJ1-2|-|TRBV7-9
CASRVANYGYTF
TGTGCCAGCAGGGTTGCGAACTATGGCTACACCTTC
>once|TRBJ2-7|-|TRBV9
CASSVGDIDYEQYF
TGTGCCAGCAGCGTAGGGGACATCGACTACGAGCAGTACTTC
>-|TRBJ2-1|TRBD2|TRBV18
CASSPASGRAFEQFF
TGTGCCAGCTCACCGGCTAGCGGGAGGGCCTTTGAGCAGTTCTTC
>-|TRBJ2-7|TRBD2|TRBV5-1
CASSLGTSGIYEQYF
TGCGCCAGCAGCTTGGGGACTAGCGGTATCTACGAGCAGTACTTC
>few|TRBJ1-1|TRBD1|TRBV11-2
CASSFTGGGKTEAFF
TGTGCCAGCAGCTTCACAGGGGGGGGCAAGACTGAAGCTTTCTTT
>-|TRBJ2-7|TRBD1|TRBV9
CASSDRDRPYEQYF
TGTGCCAGCAGCGACCGGGACAGGCCCTACGAGCAGTACTTC
>-|TRBJ1-3|-|TRBV7-2
CASSPPGQRGNTIYF
TGTGCCAGCAGCCCCCCCGGACAGAGGGGAAACACCATATATTTT
>few|TRBJ2-1|TRBD2|TRBV5-1
CASRGGAGEVNEQFF
TGCGCCAGCAGGGGAGGAGCGGGAGAGGTCAATGAGCAGTTCTTC
>-|TRBJ1-2|TRBD1|TRBV19
CASSIIGDRGTYGYTF
TGTGCCAGTAGTATAATCGGGGACAGGGGGACCTATGGCTACACCTTC
>-|TRBJ2-1|-|TRBV6-5
CASSWESLLGEQFF
TGTGCCAGCAGCTGGGAGAGTCTGTTGGGTGAGCAGTTCTTC
>few|TRBJ1-4|-|TRBV6-5
CASSDSLLGEKLFF
TGTGCCAGCAGTGACAGTCTTCTCGGGGAAAAACTGTTTTTT
>-|TRBJ2-7|TRBD2|TRBV6-5
CASSPGRARHEQYF
TGTGCCAGCAGTCCCGGGAGGGCTCGCCACGAGCAGTACTTC
>-|TRBJ1-4|TRBD1|TRBV2
CASSDGTGDEKLFF
TGTGCCAGCAGTGATGGGACAGGGGACGAAAAACTGTTTTTT
>-|TRBJ1-1|-|TRBV28
CASSFGGALAFF
TGTGCCAGCAGTTTCGGGGGGGCACTAGCTTTCTTT
>-|TRBJ2-7|-|TRBV11-2
CASSSFYEQYF
TGTGCCAGCAGCTCCTTTTACGAGCAGTACTTC
>-|TRBJ2-7|-|TRBV7-2
CASSPGRRSYEQYF
TGTGCCAGCAGCCCCGGACGGAGGTCCTACGAGCAGTACTTC
>-|TRBJ2-2|-|TRBV28
CASSLRTVNTGELFF
TGTGCCAGCAGTTTAAGGACAGTGAACACCGGGGAGCTGTTTTTT
>-|TRBJ2-7|-|TRBV18
CASSPGLTRAYEQYF
TGTGCCAGCTCACCGGGACTGACAAGAGCCTACGAGCAGTACTTC
>-|TRBJ2-7|-|TRBV19
CASSNSDTGSYEQYF
TGTGCCAGTAGTAACTCGGACACAGGGAGTTACGAGCAGTACTTC
>-|TRBJ2-6|-|TRBV5-8
CASDRRSGANVLTF
TGTGCCTCCGACAGGCGCTCTGGGGCCAACGTCCTGACTTTC
>few|TRBJ1-1|-|TRBV28
CASIDAGAFTEAFF
TGTGCCAGCATTGATGCAGGGGCTTTCACTGAAGCTTTCTTT
>-|TRBJ2-7|TRBD2|TRBV7-9
CSSSLHNGTRNEQYF
TGTTCCAGCAGCTTACATAACGGGACTAGGAACGAGCAGTACTTC
>-|TRBJ1-1|TRBD1|TRBV29-1
CSVVALGQWGNTEAFF
TGCAGCGTGGTAGCCCTGGGACAGTGGGGCAACACTGAAGCTTTCTTT
>-|TRBJ1-2|-|TRBV5-1
CASSLDGSPYGYTF
TGCGCCAGCAGCTTGGACGGGTCTCCCTATGGCTACACCTTC
>-|TRBJ2-3|TRBD2|TRBV15
CATRLEGGYTDTQYF
TGTGCCACCAGGTTGGAGGGAGGGTACACAGATACGCAGTATTTT
>once|TRBJ2-2|TRBD2|TRBV6-4
CASAGTSGSGGELFF
TGTGCCAGTGCCGGGACTAGCGGGAGCGGCGGGGAGCTGTTTTTT
>-|TRBJ2-1|TRBD1|TRBV11-2
CASSYRTGQDEQFF
TGTGCCAGCAGCTACCGGACAGGGCAGGATGAGCAGTTCTTC